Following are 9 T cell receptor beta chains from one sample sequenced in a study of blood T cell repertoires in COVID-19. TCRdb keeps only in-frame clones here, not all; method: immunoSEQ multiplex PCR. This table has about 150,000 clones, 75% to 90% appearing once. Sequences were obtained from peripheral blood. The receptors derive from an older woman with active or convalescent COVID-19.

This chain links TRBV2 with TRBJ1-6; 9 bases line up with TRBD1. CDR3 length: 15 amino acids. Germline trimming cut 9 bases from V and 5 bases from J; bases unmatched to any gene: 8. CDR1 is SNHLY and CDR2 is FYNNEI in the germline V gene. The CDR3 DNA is TGTGCCAGTCAACAGGGGGCCTTGAATAATTCACCCCTCCACTTT. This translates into CASQQGALNNSPLHF.

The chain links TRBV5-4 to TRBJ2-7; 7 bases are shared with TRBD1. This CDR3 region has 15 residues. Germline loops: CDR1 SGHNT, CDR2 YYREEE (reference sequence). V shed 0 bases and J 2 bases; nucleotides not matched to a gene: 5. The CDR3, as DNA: TGTGCCAGCAGCTTGGTGGGGCAGGGGGCCTACGAGCAGTACTTC. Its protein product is CASSLVGQGAYEQYF. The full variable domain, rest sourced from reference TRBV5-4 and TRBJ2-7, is ETGVTQSPTHLIKTRGQQVTLRCSSQSGHNTVSWYQQALGQGPQFIFQYYREEENGRGNFPPRFSGLQFPNYSSELNVNALELDDSALYLCASSLVGQGAYEQYFGPGTRLTVT.

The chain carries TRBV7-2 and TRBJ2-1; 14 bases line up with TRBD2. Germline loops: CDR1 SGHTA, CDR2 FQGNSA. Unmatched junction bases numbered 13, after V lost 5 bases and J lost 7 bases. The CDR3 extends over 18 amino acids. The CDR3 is CASSPHRTSGGPGNEQFF. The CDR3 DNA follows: TGTGCCAGCAGCCCGCACCGGACTAGCGGGGGGCCGGGGAATGAGCAGTTCTTC.

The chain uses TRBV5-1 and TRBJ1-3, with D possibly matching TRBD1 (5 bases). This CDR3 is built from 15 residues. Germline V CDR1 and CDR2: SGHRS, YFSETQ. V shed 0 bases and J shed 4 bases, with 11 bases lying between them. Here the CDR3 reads CASSLAAGPGNTIYF. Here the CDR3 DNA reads TGCGCCAGCAGCTTGGCCGCAGGGCCCGGAAACACCATATATTTT.

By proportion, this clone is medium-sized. The CDR3 protein is CASSPGLVEGYGYTF. DNA for the CDR3: TGTGCCAGCAGCCCGGGACTGGTTGAGGGGTATGGCTACACCTTC. The chain employs TRBV7-2 and TRBJ1-2, with D possibly matching TRBD1 (5 bases). Germline CDR1 and CDR2: SGHTA and FQGNSA. The CDR3 totals 15 residues. Trimming left V 5 bases short and J 5 bases short, with 18 bases between.

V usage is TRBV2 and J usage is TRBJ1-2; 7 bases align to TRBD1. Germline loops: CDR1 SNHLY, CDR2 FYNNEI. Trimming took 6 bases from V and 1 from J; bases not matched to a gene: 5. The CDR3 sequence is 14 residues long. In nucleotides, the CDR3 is TGTGCCAGCAGGGGGGGACAGAGTAACTATGGCTACACCTTC. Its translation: CASRGGQSNYGYTF. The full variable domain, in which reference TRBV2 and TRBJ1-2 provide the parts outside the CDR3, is EPEVTQTPSHQVTQMGQEVILRCVPISNHLYFYWYRQILGQKVEFLVSFYNNEISEKSEIFDDQFSVERPDGSNFTLKIRSTKLEDSAMYFCASRGGQSNYGYTFGSGTRLTVV.

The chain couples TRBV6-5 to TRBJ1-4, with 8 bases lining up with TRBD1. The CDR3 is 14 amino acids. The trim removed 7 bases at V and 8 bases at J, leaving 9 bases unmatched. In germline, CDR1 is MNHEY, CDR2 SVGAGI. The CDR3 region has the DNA TGTGCCAGCATTCCCGGACAGGGTTCGGAAAAACTGTTTTTT. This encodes CASIPGQGSEKLFF.

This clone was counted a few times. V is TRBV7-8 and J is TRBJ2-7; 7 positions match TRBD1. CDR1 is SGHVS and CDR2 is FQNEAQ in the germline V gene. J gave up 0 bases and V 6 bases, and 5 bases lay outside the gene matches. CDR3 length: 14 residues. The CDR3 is CASRSGQISYEQYF. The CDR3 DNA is TGTGCCAGCAGGTCGGGACAGATCTCCTACGAGCAGTACTTC.

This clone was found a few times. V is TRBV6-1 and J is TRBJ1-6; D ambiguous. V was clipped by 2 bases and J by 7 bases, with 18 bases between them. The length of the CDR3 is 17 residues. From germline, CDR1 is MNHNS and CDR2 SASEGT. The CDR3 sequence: CASSELPPGVSNSPLHF. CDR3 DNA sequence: TGTGCCAGCAGTGAACTCCCACCCGGGGTTTCGAATTCACCCCTCCACTTT.